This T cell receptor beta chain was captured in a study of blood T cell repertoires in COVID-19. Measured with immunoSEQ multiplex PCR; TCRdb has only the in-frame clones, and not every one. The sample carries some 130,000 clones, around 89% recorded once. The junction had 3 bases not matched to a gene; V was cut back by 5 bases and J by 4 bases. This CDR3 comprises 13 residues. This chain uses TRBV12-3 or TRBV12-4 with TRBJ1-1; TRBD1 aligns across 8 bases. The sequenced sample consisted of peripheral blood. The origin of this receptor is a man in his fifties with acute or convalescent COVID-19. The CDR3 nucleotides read TGTGCCAGCAGTGAAACAGGGGGCACTGAAGCTTTCTTT. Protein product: CASSETGGTEAFF.